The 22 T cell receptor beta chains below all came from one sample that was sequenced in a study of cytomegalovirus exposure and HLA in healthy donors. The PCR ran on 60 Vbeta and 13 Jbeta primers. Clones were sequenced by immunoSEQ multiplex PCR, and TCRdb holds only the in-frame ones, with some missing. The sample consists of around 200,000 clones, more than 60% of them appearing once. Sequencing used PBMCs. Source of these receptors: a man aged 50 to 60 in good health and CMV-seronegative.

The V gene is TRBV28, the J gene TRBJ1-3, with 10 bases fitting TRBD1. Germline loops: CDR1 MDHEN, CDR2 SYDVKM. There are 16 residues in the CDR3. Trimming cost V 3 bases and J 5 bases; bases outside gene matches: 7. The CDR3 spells CASSFHGTGARNTIYF. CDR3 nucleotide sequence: TGTGCCAGCAGTTTCCATGGGACAGGGGCGCGAAACACCATATATTTT.

The CDR3 loop is CASSGGRGGGETQYF. As DNA, the CDR3 is TGTGCCAGCAGTGGCGGACGGGGAGGGGGTGAGACCCAGTACTTC. The V gene is TRBV2, the J gene TRBJ2-5; D is perhaps TRBD2 (7 bases). The ends were cut back, 4 bases at V and 5 bases at J, with 17 bases in the middle. CDR3 size: 15 residues. Germline V gene data show CDR1 as SNHLY and CDR2 as FYNNEI.

CDR3 amino acids: CASRGGQGYSSGANVLTF. The CDR3 coding sequence is TGTGCCAGCAGGGGGGGACAGGGATATTCCTCTGGGGCCAACGTCCTGACTTTC. The chain combines TRBV11-2 with TRBJ2-6; 9 positions agree with TRBD1. With 6 bases clipped from V and 0 bases from J, the junction kept 9 bases outside the gene matches. CDR1 and CDR2 (germline): SGHAT, FQNNGV. This CDR3 has 18 amino acids. Drawing the rest from reference TRBV11-2 and TRBJ2-6, the complete variable domain is EAGVAQSPRYKIIEKRQSVAFWCNPISGHATLYWYQQILGQGPKLLIQFQNNGVVDDSQLPKDRFSAERLKGVDSTLKIQPAKLEDSAVYLCASRGGQGYSSGANVLTFGAGSRLTVL.

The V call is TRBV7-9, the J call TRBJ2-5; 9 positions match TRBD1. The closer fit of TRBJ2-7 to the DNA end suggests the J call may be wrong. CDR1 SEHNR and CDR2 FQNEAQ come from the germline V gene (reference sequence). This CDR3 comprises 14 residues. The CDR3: CASSSGTGQGEQYF. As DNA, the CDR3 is TGTGCCAGCAGCTCCGGGACAGGGCAGGGCGAGCAGTACTTC.

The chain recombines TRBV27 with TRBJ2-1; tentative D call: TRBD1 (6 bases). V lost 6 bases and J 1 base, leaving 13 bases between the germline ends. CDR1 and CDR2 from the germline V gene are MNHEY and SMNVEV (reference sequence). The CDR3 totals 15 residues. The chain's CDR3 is CASSAITGSYNEQFF. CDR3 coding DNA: TGTGCCAGCAGCGCGATAACAGGGTCCTACAATGAGCAGTTCTTC.

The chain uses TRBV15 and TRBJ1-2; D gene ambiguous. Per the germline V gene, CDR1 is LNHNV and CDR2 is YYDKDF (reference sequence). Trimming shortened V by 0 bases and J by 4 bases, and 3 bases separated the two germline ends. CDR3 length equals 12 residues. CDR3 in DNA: TGTGCCACCAGCAGAGACAGCTATGGCTACACCTTC. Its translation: CATSRDSYGYTF.

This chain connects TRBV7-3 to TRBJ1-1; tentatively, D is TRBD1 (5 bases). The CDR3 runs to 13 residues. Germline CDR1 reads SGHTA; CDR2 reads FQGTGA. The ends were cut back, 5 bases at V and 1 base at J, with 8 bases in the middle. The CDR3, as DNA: TGTGCCAGCAGCACCGACAGGAACACTGAAGCTTTCTTT. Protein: CASSTDRNTEAFF.

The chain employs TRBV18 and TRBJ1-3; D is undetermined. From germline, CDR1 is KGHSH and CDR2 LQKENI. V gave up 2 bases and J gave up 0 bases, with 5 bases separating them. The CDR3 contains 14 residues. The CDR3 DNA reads TGTGCCAGCTCACCAGGGCGCTCTGGAAACACCATATATTTT. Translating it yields CASSPGRSGNTIYF.

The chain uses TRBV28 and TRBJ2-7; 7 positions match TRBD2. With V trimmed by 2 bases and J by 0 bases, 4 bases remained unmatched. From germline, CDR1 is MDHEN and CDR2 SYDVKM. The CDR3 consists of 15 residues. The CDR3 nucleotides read TGTGCCAGCAGTTTACAGCGGGACCTCTCCTACGAGCAGTACTTC. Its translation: CASSLQRDLSYEQYF.

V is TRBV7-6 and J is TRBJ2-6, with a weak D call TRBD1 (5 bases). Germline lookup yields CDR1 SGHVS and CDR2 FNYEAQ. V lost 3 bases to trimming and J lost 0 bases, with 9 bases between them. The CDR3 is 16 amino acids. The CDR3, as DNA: TGTGCCAGCAGCTTCACAGGACGCTCTGGGGCCAACGTCCTGACTTTC. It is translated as CASSFTGRSGANVLTF.

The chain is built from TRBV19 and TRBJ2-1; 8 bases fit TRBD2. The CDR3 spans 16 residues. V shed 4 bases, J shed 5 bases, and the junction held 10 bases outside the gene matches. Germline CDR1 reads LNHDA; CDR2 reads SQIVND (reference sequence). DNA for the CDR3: TGTGCCAGTAGTACGAGACCGACTAGCGTCCACAATGAGCAGTTCTTC. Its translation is CASSTRPTSVHNEQFF.

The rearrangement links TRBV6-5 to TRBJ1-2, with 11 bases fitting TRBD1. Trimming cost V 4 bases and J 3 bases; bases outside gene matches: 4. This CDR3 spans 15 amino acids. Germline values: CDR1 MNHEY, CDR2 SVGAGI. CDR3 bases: TGTGCCAGCAGTTCCGGACAGGGGGCATACTATGGCTACACCTTC. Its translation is CASSSGQGAYYGYTF.

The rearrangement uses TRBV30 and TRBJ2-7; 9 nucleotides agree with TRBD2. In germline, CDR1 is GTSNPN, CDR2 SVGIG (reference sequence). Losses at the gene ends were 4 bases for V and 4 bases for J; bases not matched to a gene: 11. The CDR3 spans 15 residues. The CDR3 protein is CAWTGGRAHRYEQYF. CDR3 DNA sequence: TGTGCCTGGACCGGCGGGAGGGCCCATCGATACGAGCAGTACTTC.

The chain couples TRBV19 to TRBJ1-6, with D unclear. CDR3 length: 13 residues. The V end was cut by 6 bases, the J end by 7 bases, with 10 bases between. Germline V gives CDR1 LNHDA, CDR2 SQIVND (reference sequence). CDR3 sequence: CASRPTGNSPLHF. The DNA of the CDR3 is TGTGCCAGTAGACCGACGGGGAATTCACCCCTCCACTTT.

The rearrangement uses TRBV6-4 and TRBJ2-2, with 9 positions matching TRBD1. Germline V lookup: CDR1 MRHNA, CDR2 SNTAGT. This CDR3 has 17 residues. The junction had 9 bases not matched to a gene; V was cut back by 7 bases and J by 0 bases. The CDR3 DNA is TGTGCCAGCACGGGACAGGGCAAAGAGACGAACACCGGGGAGCTGTTTTTT. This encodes CASTGQGKETNTGELFF.

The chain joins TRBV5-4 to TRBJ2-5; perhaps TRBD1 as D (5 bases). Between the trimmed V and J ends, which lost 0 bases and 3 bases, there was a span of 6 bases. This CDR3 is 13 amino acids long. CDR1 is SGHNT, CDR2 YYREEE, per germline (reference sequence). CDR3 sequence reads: CASSLATEETQYF. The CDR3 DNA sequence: TGTGCCAGCAGCTTGGCGACAGAAGAGACCCAGTACTTC.

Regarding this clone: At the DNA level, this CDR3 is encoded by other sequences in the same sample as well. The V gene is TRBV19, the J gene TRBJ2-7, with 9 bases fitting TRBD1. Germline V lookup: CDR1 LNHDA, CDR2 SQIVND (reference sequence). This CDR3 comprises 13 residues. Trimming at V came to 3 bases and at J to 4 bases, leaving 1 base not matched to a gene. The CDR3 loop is CASSIGTGYEQYF. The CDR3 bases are TGTGCCAGTAGTATTGGGACAGGGTACGAGCAGTACTTC.

The CDR3 protein is CASSTAGDSQNEQFF. The CDR3 region has the DNA TGTGCCAGCAGTACAGCGGGAGATTCTCAAAATGAGCAGTTCTTC. V and J are TRBV25-1 and TRBJ2-1, with 8 positions matching TRBD2. This CDR3 region has 15 residues. Germline lookup yields CDR1 MGHDK and CDR2 SYGVNS. The trim removed 5 bases at V and 7 bases at J, leaving 10 bases unmatched. Using reference TRBV25-1 and TRBJ2-1 for the parts outside the CDR3, the full variable domain is EADIYQTPRYLVIGTGKKITLECSQTMGHDKMYWYQQDPGMELHLIHYSYGVNSTEKGDLSSESTVSRIRTEHFPLTLESARPSHTSQYLCASSTAGDSQNEQFFGPGTRLTVL.

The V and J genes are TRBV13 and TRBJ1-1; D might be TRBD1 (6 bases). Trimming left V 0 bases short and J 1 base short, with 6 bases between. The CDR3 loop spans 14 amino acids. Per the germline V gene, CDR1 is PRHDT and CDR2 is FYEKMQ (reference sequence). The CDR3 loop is CASSLGQGNTEAFF. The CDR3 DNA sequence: TGTGCCAGCAGCTTAGGACAGGGGAACACTGAAGCTTTCTTT.

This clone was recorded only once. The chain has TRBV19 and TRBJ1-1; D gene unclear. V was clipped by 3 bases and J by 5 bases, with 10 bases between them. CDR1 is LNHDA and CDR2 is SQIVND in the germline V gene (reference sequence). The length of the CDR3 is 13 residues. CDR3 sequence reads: CASSIMYGTEAFF. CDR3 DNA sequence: TGTGCCAGTAGTATTATGTACGGGACTGAAGCTTTCTTT. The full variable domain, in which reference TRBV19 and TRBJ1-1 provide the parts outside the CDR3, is DGGITQSPKYLFRKEGQNVTLSCEQNLNHDAMYWYRQDPGQGLRLIYYSQIVNDFQKGDIAEGYSVSREKKESFPLTVTSAQKNPTAFYLCASSIMYGTEAFFGQGTRLTVV.

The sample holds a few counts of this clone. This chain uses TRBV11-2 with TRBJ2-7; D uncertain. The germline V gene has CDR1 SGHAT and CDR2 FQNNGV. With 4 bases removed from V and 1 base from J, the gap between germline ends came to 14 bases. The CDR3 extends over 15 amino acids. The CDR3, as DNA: TGTGCCAGCAGCTCCGCCGCGGTAGGTTCCTACGAGCAGTACTTC. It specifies CASSSAAVGSYEQYF.

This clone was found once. The chain's CDR3 is CASSLGSIPGANVLTF. DNA of the CDR3: TGTGCCAGCAGCTTGGGCAGTATACCTGGGGCCAACGTCCTGACTTTC. The chain combines TRBV5-6 with TRBJ2-6; D is unresolved. Germline values: CDR1 SGHDT, CDR2 YYEEEE. The CDR3 length is 16 residues. Trimming shortened V by 0 bases and J by 2 bases, and 9 bases separated the two germline ends.